This T cell receptor beta chain came from a study of OX40 agonist ivuxolimab in advanced cancers. Study as a whole: The group had a mean age of about 60 years, ranged from roughly 20 to 79, and was less than 85% male. Three patients got partial responses; one had hepatocellular carcinoma and two had cutaneous melanoma.

V shed 1 base, J shed 7 bases, and the junction held 7 bases outside the gene matches. CDR3 length: 16 residues. Per the germline V gene, CDR1 is MNHEY and CDR2 is SMNVEV (reference sequence). The protocol was immunoSEQ multiplex PCR, while the TCRdb copy is restricted to in-frame clones and leaves out a portion. This sample yields about 100,000 clones, of which 85% to 90% are seen a single time; roughly 0.17% belongs to the top ten. The TCR sequence derives from an adult with an advanced solid tumor such as melanoma, head and neck, liver or kidney cancer. This sample comprised CD4+ or CD8+ T cells sorted from blood, obtained in a trial of the OX40 agonist ivuxolimab. The gene calls are TRBV27 and TRBJ2-1; 10 nucleotides agree with TRBD2. CDR3 nucleotide sequence: TGTGCCAGCAGTTTATGGTCTAGCGGGAGTGGAAATGAGCAGTTCTTC. Residues: CASSLWSSGSGNEQFF.